Sequencing of this TCR beta chain was carried out in a study of control samples from healthy donors and cancer patients. V was clipped by 3 bases and J by 3 bases, with 7 bases between them. The germline gives CDR1 SGHRS, CDR2 YFSETQ. CDR3 length equals 13 residues. The protocol was immunoSEQ multiplex PCR, while the TCRdb copy is restricted to in-frame clones and leaves out a portion. Among under 200,000 clones listed, almost 90% were seen once. V gene TRBV5-1 combines with J gene TRBJ1-5; no definite D call. The sequence derives from a woman under 40 in good health. The sequenced sample consisted of blood. The CDR3 loop is CASSWNTNQPQHF. CDR3 nucleotides: TGCGCCAGCAGCTGGAACACCAATCAGCCCCAGCATTTT.